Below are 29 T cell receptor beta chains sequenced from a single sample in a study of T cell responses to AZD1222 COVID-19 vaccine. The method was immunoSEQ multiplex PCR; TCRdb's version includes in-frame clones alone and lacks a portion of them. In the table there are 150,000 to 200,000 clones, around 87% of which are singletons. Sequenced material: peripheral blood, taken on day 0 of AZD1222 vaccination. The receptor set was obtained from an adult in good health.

The CDR3 region is CASSYGGGGTGEQFF. CDR3 DNA sequence: TGTGCCAGCAGTTACGGGGGAGGGGGGACCGGTGAGCAGTTCTTC. The V gene is TRBV6-5, the J gene TRBJ2-1, with a weak D call TRBD2 (7 bases). The length of the CDR3 is 15 residues. Trimming stripped 2 bases from V and 9 bases from J, with 17 bases between. Per germline, CDR1 MNHEY and CDR2 SVGAGI.

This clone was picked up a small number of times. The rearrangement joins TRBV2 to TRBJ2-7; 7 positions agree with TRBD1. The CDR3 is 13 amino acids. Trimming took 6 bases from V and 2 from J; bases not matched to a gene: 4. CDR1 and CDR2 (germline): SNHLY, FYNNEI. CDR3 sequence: CASSRDSPYEQYF. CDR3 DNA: TGTGCCAGCAGCCGGGACAGCCCCTACGAGCAGTACTTC.

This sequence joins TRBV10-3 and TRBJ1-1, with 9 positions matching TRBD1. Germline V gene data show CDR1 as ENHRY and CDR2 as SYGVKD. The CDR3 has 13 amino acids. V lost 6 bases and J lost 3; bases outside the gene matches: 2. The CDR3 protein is CAISRTGDTEAFF. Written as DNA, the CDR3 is TGTGCCATCAGCCGGACAGGGGACACTGAAGCTTTCTTT.

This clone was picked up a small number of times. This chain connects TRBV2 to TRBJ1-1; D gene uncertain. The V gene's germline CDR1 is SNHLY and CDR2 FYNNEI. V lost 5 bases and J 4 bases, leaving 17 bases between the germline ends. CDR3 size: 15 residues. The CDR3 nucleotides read TGTGCCAGCAGTCCCTGGGTGAAGGGAAGCACTGAAGCTTTCTTT. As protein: CASSPWVKGSTEAFF.

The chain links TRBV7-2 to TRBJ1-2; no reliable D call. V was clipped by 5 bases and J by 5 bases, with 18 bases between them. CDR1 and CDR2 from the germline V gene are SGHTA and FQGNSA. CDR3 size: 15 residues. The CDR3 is CASSLPPPKRYGYTF. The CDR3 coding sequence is TGTGCCAGCAGCCTACCGCCACCGAAACGGTATGGCTACACCTTC. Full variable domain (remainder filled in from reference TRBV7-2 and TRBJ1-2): GAGVSQSPSNKVTEKGKDVELRCDPISGHTALYWYRQSLGQGLEFLIYFQGNSAPDKSGLPSDRFSAERTGGSVSTLTIQRTQQEDSAVYLCASSLPPPKRYGYTFGSGTRLTVV.

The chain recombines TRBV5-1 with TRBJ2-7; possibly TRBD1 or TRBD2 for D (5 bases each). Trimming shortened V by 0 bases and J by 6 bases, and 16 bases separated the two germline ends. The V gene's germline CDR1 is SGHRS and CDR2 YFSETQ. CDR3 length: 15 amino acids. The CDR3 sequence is CASSLGQGARGEQYF. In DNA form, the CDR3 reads TGCGCCAGCAGCTTGGGGCAGGGCGCTCGGGGCGAGCAGTACTTC.

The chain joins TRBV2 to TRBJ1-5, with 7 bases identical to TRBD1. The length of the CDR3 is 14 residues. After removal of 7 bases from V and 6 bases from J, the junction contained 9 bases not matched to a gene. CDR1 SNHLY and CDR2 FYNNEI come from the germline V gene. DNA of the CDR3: TGTGCCAGCATTTCCGACAGGGTTGGTCAGCCCCAGCATTTT. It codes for CASISDRVGQPQHF.

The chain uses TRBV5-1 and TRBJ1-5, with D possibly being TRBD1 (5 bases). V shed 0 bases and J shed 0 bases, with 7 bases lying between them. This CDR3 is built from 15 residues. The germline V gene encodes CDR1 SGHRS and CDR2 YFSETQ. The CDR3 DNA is TGCGCCAGCAGCTTGGGCGGGGGTAGCAATCAGCCCCAGCATTTT. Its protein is CASSLGGGSNQPQHF.

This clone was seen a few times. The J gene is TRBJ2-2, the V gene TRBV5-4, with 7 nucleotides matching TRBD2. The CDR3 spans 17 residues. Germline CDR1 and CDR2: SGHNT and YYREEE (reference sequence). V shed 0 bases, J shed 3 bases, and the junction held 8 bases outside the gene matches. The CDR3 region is CASSLGGGGRDTGELFF. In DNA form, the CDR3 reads TGTGCCAGCAGCTTGGGGGGTGGCGGGAGAGACACCGGGGAGCTGTTTTTT. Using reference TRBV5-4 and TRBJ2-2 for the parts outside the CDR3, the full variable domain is ETGVTQSPTHLIKTRGQQVTLRCSSQSGHNTVSWYQQALGQGPQFIFQYYREEENGRGNFPPRFSGLQFPNYSSELNVNALELDDSALYLCASSLGGGGRDTGELFFGEGSRLTVL.

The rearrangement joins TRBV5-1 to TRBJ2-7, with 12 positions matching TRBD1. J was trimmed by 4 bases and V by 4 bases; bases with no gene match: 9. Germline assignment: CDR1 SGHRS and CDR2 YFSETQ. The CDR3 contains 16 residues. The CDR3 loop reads CASSPLGQGAGYEQYF. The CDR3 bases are TGCGCCAGCAGCCCGTTGGGACAGGGGGCTGGTTACGAGCAGTACTTC. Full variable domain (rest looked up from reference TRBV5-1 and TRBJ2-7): KAGVTQTPRYLIKTRGQQVTLSCSPISGHRSVSWYQQTPGQGLQFLFEYFSETQRNKGNFPGRFSGRQFSNSRSEMNVSTLELGDSALYLCASSPLGQGAGYEQYFGPGTRLTVT.

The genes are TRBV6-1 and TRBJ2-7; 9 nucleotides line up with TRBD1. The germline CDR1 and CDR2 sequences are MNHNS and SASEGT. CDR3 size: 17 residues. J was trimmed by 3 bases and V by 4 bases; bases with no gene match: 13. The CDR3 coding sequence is TGTGCCAGCAGTGGCCCGATTTACAGGGGGCCCCACTACGAGCAGTACTTC. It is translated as CASSGPIYRGPHYEQYF.

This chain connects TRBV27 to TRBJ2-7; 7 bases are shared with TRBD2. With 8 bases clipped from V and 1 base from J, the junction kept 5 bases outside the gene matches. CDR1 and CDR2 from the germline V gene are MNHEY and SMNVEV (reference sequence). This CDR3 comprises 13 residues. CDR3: CASSGGVSYEQYF. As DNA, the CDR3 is TGTGCCAGCTCTGGGGGGGTTTCCTACGAGCAGTACTTC.

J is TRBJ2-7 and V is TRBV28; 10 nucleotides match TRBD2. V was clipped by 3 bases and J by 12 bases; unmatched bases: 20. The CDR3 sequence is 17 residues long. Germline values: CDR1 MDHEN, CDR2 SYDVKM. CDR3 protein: CASSFGISGRAAGGLYF. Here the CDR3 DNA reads TGTGCCAGCAGTTTTGGGATAAGCGGGAGGGCCGCGGGGGGGCTGTACTTC.

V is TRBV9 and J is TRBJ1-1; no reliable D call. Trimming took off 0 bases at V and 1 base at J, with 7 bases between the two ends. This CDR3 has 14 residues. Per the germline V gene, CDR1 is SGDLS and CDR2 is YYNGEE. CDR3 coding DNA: TGTGCCAGCAGCGTAGTCGGAAAGAACACTGAAGCTTTCTTT. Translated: CASSVVGKNTEAFF. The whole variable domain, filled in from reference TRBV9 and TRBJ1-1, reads DSGVTQTPKHLITATGQRVTLRCSPRSGDLSVYWYQQSLDQGLQFLIQYYNGEERAKGNILERFSAQQFPDLHSELNLSSLELGDSALYFCASSVVGKNTEAFFGQGTRLTVV.

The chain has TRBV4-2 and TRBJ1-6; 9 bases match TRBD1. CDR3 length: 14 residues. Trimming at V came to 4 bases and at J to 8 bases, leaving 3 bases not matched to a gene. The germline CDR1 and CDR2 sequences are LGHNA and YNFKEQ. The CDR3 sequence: CASSRTGEYSPLHF. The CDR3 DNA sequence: TGTGCCAGCAGCCGGACAGGGGAATATTCACCCCTCCACTTT.

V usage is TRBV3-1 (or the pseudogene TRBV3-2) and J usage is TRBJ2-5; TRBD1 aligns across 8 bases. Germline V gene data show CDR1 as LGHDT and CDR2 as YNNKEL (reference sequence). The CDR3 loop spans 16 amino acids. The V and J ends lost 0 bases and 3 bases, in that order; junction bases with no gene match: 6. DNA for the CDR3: TGTGCCAGCAGCCAAGAACTGCTGACAGGGGAAGAGACCCAGTACTTC. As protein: CASSQELLTGEETQYF.

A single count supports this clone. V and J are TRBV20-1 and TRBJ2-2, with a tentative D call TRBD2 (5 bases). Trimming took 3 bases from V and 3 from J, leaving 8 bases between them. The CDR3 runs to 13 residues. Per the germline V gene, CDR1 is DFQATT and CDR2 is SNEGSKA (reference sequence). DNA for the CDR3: TGCAGTGCTAGTCCGGGGTACACCGGGGAGCTGTTTTTT. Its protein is CSASPGYTGELFF.

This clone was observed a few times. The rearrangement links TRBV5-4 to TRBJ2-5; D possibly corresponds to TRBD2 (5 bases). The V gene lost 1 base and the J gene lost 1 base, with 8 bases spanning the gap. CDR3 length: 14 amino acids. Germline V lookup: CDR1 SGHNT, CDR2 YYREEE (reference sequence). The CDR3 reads CASSLTAVQETQYF. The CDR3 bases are TGTGCCAGCAGCTTGACAGCGGTCCAAGAGACCCAGTACTTC.

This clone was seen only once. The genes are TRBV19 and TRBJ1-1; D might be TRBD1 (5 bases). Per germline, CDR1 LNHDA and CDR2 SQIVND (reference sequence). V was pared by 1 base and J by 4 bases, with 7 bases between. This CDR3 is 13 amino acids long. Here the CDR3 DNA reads TGTGCCAGTAGTATAGTTCAGGGCACTGAAGCTTTCTTT. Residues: CASSIVQGTEAFF. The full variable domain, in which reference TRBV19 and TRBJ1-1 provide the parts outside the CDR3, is DGGITQSPKYLFRKEGQNVTLSCEQNLNHDAMYWYRQDPGQGLRLIYYSQIVNDFQKGDIAEGYSVSREKKESFPLTVTSAQKNPTAFYLCASSIVQGTEAFFGQGTRLTVV.

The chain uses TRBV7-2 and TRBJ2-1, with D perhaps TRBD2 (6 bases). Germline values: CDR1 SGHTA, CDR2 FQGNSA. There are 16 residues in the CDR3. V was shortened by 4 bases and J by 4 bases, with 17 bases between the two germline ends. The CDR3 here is CASSSGLLGQYNEQFF. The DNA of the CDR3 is TGTGCCAGCAGCTCGGGACTCCTGGGCCAATACAATGAGCAGTTCTTC.

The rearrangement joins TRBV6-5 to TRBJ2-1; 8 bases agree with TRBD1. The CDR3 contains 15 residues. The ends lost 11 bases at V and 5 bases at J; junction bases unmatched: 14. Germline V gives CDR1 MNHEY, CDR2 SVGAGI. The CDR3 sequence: CAASPRTGINNEQFF. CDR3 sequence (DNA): TGTGCCGCGAGCCCAAGGACAGGGATTAACAATGAGCAGTTCTTC.

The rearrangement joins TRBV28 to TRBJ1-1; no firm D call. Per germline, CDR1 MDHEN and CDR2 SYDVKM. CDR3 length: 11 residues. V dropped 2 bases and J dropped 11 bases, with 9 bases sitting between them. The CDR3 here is CASSLQEGAFF. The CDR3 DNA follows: TGTGCCAGCAGTTTACAGGAGGGCGCTTTCTTT.

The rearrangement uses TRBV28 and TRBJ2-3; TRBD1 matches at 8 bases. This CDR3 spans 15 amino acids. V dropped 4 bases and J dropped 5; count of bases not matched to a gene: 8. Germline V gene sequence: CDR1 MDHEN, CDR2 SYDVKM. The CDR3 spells CASSWGGQGEDTQYF. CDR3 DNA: TGTGCCAGCAGTTGGGGCGGACAGGGTGAAGATACGCAGTATTTT.

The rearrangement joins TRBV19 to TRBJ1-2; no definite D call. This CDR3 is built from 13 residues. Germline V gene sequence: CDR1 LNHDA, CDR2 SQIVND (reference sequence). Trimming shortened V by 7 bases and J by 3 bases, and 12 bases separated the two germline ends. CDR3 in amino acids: CASINQFDYGYTF. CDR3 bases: TGTGCCAGTATTAACCAGTTCGACTATGGCTACACCTTC.

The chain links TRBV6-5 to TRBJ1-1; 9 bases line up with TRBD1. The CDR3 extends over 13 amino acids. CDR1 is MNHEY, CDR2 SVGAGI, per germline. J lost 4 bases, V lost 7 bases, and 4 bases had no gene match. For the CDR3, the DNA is TGTGCCAGCATGCCGACAGGGGGCACTGAAGCTTTCTTT. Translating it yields CASMPTGGTEAFF.

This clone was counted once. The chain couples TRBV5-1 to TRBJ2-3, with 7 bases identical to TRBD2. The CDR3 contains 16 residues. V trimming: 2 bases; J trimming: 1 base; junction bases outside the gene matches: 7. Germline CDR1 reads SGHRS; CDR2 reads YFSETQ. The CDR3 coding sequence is TGCGCCAGCAGCTTTTTAGCGGGTGCCGGCACAGATACGCAGTATTTT. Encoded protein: CASSFLAGAGTDTQYF.

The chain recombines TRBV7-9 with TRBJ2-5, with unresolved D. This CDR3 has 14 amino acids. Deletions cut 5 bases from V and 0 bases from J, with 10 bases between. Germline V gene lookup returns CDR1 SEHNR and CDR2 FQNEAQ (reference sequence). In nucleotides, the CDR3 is TGTGCCAGCAGCGTCCACGGCAACCAAGAGACCCAGTACTTC. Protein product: CASSVHGNQETQYF.

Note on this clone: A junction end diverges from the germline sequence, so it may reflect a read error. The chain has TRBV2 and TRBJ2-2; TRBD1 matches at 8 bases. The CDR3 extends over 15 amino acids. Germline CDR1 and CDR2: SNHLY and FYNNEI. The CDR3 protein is CASRRGQPKTGELFF. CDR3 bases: TGTGCCAGCCGCAGGGGGCAGCCGAAAACCGGGGAGCTGTTTTTT.

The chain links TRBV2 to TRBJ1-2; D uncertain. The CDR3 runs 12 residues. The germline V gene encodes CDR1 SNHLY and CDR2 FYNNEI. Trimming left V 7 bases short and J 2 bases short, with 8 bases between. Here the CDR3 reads CASTAGNYGYTF. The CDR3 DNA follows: TGTGCCAGCACCGCCGGGAACTATGGCTACACCTTC.